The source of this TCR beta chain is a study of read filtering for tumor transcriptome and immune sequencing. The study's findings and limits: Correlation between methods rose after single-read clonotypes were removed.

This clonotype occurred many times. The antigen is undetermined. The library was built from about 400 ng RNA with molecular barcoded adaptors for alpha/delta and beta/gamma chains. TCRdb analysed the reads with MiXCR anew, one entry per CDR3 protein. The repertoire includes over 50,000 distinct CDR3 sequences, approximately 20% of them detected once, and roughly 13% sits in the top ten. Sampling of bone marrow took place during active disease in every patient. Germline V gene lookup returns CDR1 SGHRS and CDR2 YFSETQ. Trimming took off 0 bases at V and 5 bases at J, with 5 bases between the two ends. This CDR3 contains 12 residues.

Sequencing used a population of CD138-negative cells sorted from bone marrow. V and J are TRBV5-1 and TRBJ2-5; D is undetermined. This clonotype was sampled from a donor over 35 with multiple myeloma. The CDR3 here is CASSLDGETQYF. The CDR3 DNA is TGCGCCAGCAGCTTGGATGGCGAGACCCAGTACTTC.